Sequencing of this T cell receptor (beta chain) was carried out in a study of T cell repertoires in cytomegalovirus infection. J gave up 5 bases and V 6 bases, and 14 bases lay outside the gene matches. Germline CDR1 and CDR2: MNHEY and SMNVEV (reference sequence). This CDR3 is 17 amino acids long. TCRdb re-called the reads with MiXCR, one entry per CDR3 protein. This sample has about 920,000 distinct CDR3 sequences, with approximately 31% found just once. This clonotype was observed at least ten times. Its specificity is not known. The receptor was derived from a human donor in good health (CMV status not recorded). Some clones in this sample may be carry-over from other donors' samples. This rearrangement joins TRBV27 to TRBJ1-5, with 9 positions matching TRBD1. Specimen: cultured CD8+ T cells from PBMCs, collected from culture after CMV antigen stimulation. CDR3 in DNA: TGTGCCAGCAGCCCTAAGATCACAGGGGGCGCCTATCAGCCCCAGCATTTT. It specifies CASSPKITGGAYQPQHF.